The T cell receptor (beta chain) under discussion was sequenced for a study of STAT3 mutations in large granular lymphocyte leukemia. Study-wide results and limits: At least one immunodominant TCR beta clonotype appeared in every T-cell large granular lymphocyte leukemia patient. TCR clonotype switching after therapy occurred in about 35% of the 18 patients.

A remark on this clone: Its antigen is as yet unknown.

Data came from immunoSEQ multiplex PCR; TCRdb stores just in-frame clones and leaves some out. The table records 10,000 to 15,000 clones, over 70% of them present only once. The V and J ends lost 6 bases and 4 bases respectively, with 6 bases between them. The CDR3 runs to 12 residues. Germline CDR1 MDHEN, CDR2 SYDVKM. The sequence was collected from a man between 60 and 70 years old with T-cell large granular lymphocyte leukemia. Some clones in this sample may be carry-over from other donors' samples. The rearrangement links TRBV28 to TRBJ1-4, with unresolved D. Sequenced: peripheral blood mononuclear cells. The CDR3 DNA follows: TGTGCCAGCAGACGGGATAATGAAAAACTGTTTTTT. Its protein product is CASRRDNEKLFF.